The clone carrying this T cell receptor beta chain was observed many times. Its antigen is not identified. The CDR3 has 14 residues. V trimming: 5 bases; J trimming: 2 bases; junction bases outside the gene matches: 8. Germline V gives CDR1 DFQATT, CDR2 SNEGSKA (reference sequence). This record belongs to a study of response to subunit inactivated influenza vaccine. The study, taken as a whole, reports: A suggestion made by the authors is that each seasonal influenza vaccination recruits few new T cells.

Using its own MiXCR run on the RT-PCR reads, TCRdb lists one record per CDR3 protein. The sample includes under 550,000 distinct CDR3 sequences, more than 7% of them seen just once. The sequences come from PBMCs from blood, collected roughly 24 months after vaccination. V and J are TRBV20-1 and TRBJ2-5; TRBD1 aligns across 7 bases. This clonotype was sampled from a man between 45 and 75 years old who received an inactivated influenza vaccine. CDR3 loop: CSAGTGVGQETQYF. CDR3 bases: TGCAGTGCTGGAACAGGGGTGGGGCAAGAGACCCAGTACTTC.